This entry lists 20 T cell receptor beta chains sequenced from one sample in a study of OX40 agonist ivuxolimab in advanced cancers. The repertoire was sequenced with immunoSEQ multiplex PCR; TCRdb's copy has only in-frame clones and lacks some. The data show just over 35,000 clones, 84% seen once. The specimen was CD4+ or CD8+ T cells sorted from blood, collected in a trial of the OX40 agonist ivuxolimab. The receptors were sampled from an adult with an advanced solid tumor such as melanoma, head and neck, liver or kidney cancer.

The CDR3 DNA is TGTGCCAGCAGAACGGACAGGGAGGAAGCTTTCTTT. Its protein is CASRTDREEAFF. The rearrangement uses TRBV11-3 and TRBJ1-1, with 8 bases matching TRBD1. CDR1 SGHNT and CDR2 YENEEA come from the germline V gene. V was clipped by 6 bases and J by 8 bases; unmatched bases: 5. The CDR3 length is 12 residues.

The V gene is TRBV12-5, the J gene TRBJ2-3; TRBD1 aligns across 12 bases. Germline CDR1 LGHNT, CDR2 FRNRAP. The J segment lost 2 bases and the V segment lost 4 bases, leaving 1 base of the junction unmatched. The length of the CDR3 is 15 residues. The CDR3 DNA is TGTGCTAGTGGTTGGGACAGGGGGCACACAGATACGCAGTATTTT. Amino acid sequence: CASGWDRGHTDTQYF.

The chain has TRBV4-2 and TRBJ2-4; D gene uncertain. The CDR3 consists of 17 residues. Trimming took 0 bases from V and 1 from J, leaving 13 bases between them. Germline CDR1 and CDR2: LGHNA and YNFKEQ. DNA of the CDR3: TGTGCCAGCAGCCAAGATCCCGGGTATCCCGCCAAAAACATTCAGTACTTC. It encodes CASSQDPGYPAKNIQYF.

This chain links TRBV4-1 with TRBJ2-7, with D perhaps matching TRBD2 (5 bases). CDR3 length equals 13 residues. V was clipped by 8 bases and J by 3 bases, with 14 bases between them. Germline values: CDR1 MGHRA, CDR2 YSYEKL. In DNA, the CDR3 is TGCGCCAGCGGTCCGGGGATCCACTACGAGCAGTACTTC. This translates into CASGPGIHYEQYF.

In this sample, this clone turned up a few times. CDR3 in DNA: TGTGCCAGCAGTCCCTGGACTAGCGGGAGCTCCTACGAGCAGTACTTC. Translated, it gives CASSPWTSGSSYEQYF. The genes are TRBV27 and TRBJ2-7; TRBD2 agrees at 13 bases. V dropped 5 bases and J dropped 0; count of bases not matched to a gene: 4. The CDR3 consists of 16 residues. CDR1 and CDR2 from the germline V gene are MNHEY and SMNVEV (reference sequence).

The chain joins TRBV5-6 to TRBJ2-1; D is undetermined. The germline CDR1 and CDR2 sequences are SGHDT and YYEEEE. The CDR3 consists of 16 residues. V was trimmed by 4 bases and J by 0 bases, leaving 14 bases between them. The DNA for the CDR3 is TGTGCCAGCAGCCTCCTTCTGGGTGCCTCCTACAATGAGCAGTTCTTC. Its protein is CASSLLLGASYNEQFF.

The chain links TRBV23-1 to TRBJ2-5; 10 bases match TRBD1. TRBV23-1 is flagged as an ORF with uncertain function. Trimming removed 4 bases from V and 2 bases from J; junction bases left unmatched: 4. This CDR3 has 15 residues. CDR3 sequence reads: CASSPPDRGQETQYF. For the CDR3, the DNA is TGCGCCAGCAGTCCGCCGGACAGGGGGCAAGAGACCCAGTACTTC.

The chain joins TRBV18 to TRBJ2-7, with 7 bases lining up with TRBD1. In germline, CDR1 is KGHSH, CDR2 LQKENI. CDR3 length: 14 amino acids. Losses at the gene ends were 3 bases for V and 4 bases for J; bases not matched to a gene: 6. CDR3 protein: CASSPDRPAYEQYF. For the CDR3, the DNA is TGTGCCAGCTCACCGGACAGGCCTGCTTACGAGCAGTACTTC.

This clone was found a few times. V and J are TRBV10-1 and TRBJ1-6, with no clear D. The germline gives CDR1 WNHNN, CDR2 SYGVQD (reference sequence). V was pared by 6 bases and J by 7 bases, with 1 base between. CDR3 length: 10 amino acids. The CDR3 sequence: CASSNSPLHF. The CDR3 DNA sequence: TGCGCCAGCAGCAATTCACCCCTCCACTTT.

This clone appeared a single time. The V and J genes are TRBV5-8 and TRBJ2-7, with D unresolved. With 1 base removed from V and 1 base from J, the gap between germline ends came to 12 bases. The V gene's germline CDR1 is SGHTS and CDR2 YDEGEE. CDR3 length equals 15 residues. In DNA form, the CDR3 reads TGTGCCAGCAGCTTGTCGGCAAATCCTTCCTACGAGCAGTACTTC. Protein product: CASSLSANPSYEQYF.

V usage is TRBV5-4 and J usage is TRBJ1-1; a weak D match, TRBD1 (5 bases). The CDR3 is 15 residues long. Germline V gene lookup returns CDR1 SGHNT and CDR2 YYREEE (reference sequence). The germline V and J ends were trimmed by 2 bases and 3 bases, with 14 bases remaining between them. The CDR3 DNA reads as TGTGCCAGCAGCTTCCCAGGGTATCCCGACACTGAAGCTTTCTTT. This gives the protein CASSFPGYPDTEAFF.

For this clone: One junction end does not reproduce the germline sequence, and a read error may be involved. This chain connects TRBV6-6 to TRBJ1-3; D may be TRBD1 (6 bases). The CDR3 has 15 residues. Germline values: CDR1 MNHNY, CDR2 SVGAGI (reference sequence). The CDR3 DNA is TGTGCCAGCAGTAACTCTCAGGGGACAGGAAACACCATATATTTT. It is translated as CASSNSQGTGNTIYF.

The V gene is TRBV23-1, the J gene TRBJ2-7; weak D call: TRBD1 (6 bases). TRBV23-1 is known as an ORF, though its function is uncertain. V was pared by 3 bases and J by 0 bases, with 18 bases between. CDR3 length: 17 residues. CDR3 residues: CASSHIPKQGSSYEQYF. In nucleotides, the CDR3 is TGCGCCAGCAGTCACATTCCAAAGCAGGGGAGCTCCTACGAGCAGTACTTC.

The genes are TRBV13 and TRBJ2-3; 7 bases fit TRBD1. Germline V gene lookup returns CDR1 PRHDT and CDR2 FYEKMQ (reference sequence). This CDR3 has 16 amino acids. V dropped 5 bases and J dropped 3; count of bases not matched to a gene: 11. In DNA, the CDR3 is TGTGCCAGCAGCCCCCGGGACAGAGGTGATACAGATACGCAGTATTTT. It translates to CASSPRDRGDTDTQYF.

This chain joins TRBV6-1 and TRBJ2-7; no firm D call. Germline V lookup: CDR1 MNHNS, CDR2 SASEGT. There are 10 residues in the CDR3. The V gene lost 8 bases and the J gene lost 3 bases, with 5 bases spanning the gap. The CDR3 region is CASGVYEQYF. DNA for the CDR3: TGTGCCAGCGGGGTCTACGAGCAGTACTTC.

On this clone: Other DNA sequences within the sample encode an identical CDR3. The chain has TRBV28 and TRBJ1-2; no definite D call. Germline CDR1 MDHEN, CDR2 SYDVKM. The CDR3 has 13 residues. V shed 6 bases and J shed 5 bases, with 13 bases lying between them. The CDR3 DNA reads TGTGCCAGCAGCTCGAGCAGAGATTATGGCTACACCTTC. It yields the protein CASSSSRDYGYTF.

V usage is TRBV11-3 and J usage is TRBJ2-3; 7 bases map to TRBD2. This CDR3 is built from 16 residues. In germline, CDR1 is SGHNT, CDR2 YENEEA. V gave up 0 bases and J gave up 2 bases; unmatched junction bases: 5. CDR3 DNA: TGTGCCAGCAGCTTAGAATGGCGGGGGTACACAGATACGCAGTATTTT. Its protein is CASSLEWRGYTDTQYF.

V is TRBV19 and J is TRBJ2-3, with D possibly being TRBD1 (5 bases). V lost 3 bases, J lost 6 bases, and 13 bases lay in between. There are 14 residues in the CDR3. In germline, CDR1 is LNHDA, CDR2 SQIVND (reference sequence). The CDR3, as DNA: TGTGCCAGTAGTATGGGCCCCGGACACGATACGCAGTATTTT. It specifies CASSMGPGHDTQYF.

In this sample, this clone turned up once. This chain links TRBV27 with TRBJ2-7, with D perhaps given as TRBD1 or TRBD2 (5 bases each). In germline, CDR1 is MNHEY, CDR2 SMNVEV (reference sequence). The CDR3 extends over 14 amino acids. Trimming pared 6 bases from V and 2 bases from J, leaving 14 bases between. CDR3 amino acids: CASSPGQVPYEQYF. CDR3 DNA sequence: TGTGCCAGCAGCCCGGGGCAGGTCCCCTACGAGCAGTACTTC.

This clone was detected only once. The J gene is TRBJ1-2, the V gene TRBV10-2, with 9 bases matching TRBD1. The germline CDR1 and CDR2 sequences are WSHSY and SAAADI. This CDR3 is built from 13 residues. The ends lost 6 bases at V and 4 bases at J; junction bases unmatched: 3. The CDR3 spells CASRSDRGYGYTF. The CDR3 bases are TGCGCCAGCAGATCGGACAGGGGCTATGGCTACACCTTC.